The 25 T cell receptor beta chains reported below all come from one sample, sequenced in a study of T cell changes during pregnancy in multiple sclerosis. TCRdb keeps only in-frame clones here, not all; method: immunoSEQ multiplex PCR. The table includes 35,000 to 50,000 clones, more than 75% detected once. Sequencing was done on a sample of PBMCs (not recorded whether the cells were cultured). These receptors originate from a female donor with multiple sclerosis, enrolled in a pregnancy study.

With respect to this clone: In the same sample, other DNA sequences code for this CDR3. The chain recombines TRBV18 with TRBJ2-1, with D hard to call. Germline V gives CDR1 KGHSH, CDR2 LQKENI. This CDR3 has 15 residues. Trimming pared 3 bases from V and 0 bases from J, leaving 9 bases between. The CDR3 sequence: CASSPPRRSYNEQFF. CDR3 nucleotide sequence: TGTGCCAGCTCACCTCCACGACGCTCCTACAATGAGCAGTTCTTC.

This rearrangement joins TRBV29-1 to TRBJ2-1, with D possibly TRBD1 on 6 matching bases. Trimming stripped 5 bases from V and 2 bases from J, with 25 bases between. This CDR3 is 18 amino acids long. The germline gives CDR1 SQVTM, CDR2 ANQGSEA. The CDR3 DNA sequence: TGCAGCGTTAATAATTTGGGCACACAGGGCTTCCCCTACAATGAGCAGTTCTTC. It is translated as CSVNNLGTQGFPYNEQFF.

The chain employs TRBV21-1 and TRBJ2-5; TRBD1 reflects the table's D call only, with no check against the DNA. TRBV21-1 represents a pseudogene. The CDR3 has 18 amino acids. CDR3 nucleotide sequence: TGTGCCAGCAGCGGAACACACCCCAGGGGGCGGTTTCAAGAGACCCAGTACTTC. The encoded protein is CASSGTHPRGRFQETQYF.

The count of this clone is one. Here the CDR3 reads CASSETFSNTGELFF. The DNA for the CDR3 is TGTGCCAGCAGTGAAACATTCTCGAACACCGGGGAGCTGTTTTTT. The chain has TRBV27 and TRBJ2-2; D gene uncertain. V dropped 5 bases and J dropped 0 bases, with 10 bases sitting between them. This CDR3 comprises 15 residues. CDR1 is MNHEY, CDR2 SMNVEV, per germline (reference sequence).

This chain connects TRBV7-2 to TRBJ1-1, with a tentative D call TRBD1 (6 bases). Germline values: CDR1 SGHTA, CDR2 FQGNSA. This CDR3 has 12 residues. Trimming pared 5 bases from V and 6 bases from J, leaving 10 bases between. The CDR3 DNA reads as TGTGCCAGCAGCGCGCACAGGGCTGAAGCTTTCTTT. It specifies CASSAHRAEAFF.

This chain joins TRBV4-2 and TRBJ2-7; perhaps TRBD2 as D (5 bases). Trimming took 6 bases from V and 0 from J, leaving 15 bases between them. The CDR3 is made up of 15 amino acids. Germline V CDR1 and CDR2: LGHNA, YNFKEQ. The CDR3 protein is CASRKESGSSYEQYF. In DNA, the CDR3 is TGTGCCAGCAGAAAGGAGAGCGGAAGCTCCTACGAGCAGTACTTC.

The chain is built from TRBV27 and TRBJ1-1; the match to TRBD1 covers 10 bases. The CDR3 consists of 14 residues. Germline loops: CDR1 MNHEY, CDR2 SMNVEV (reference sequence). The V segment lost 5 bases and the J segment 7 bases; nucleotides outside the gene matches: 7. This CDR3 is CASSRDRGRGEAFF. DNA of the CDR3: TGTGCCAGCAGTCGGGACAGGGGAAGGGGTGAAGCTTTCTTT.

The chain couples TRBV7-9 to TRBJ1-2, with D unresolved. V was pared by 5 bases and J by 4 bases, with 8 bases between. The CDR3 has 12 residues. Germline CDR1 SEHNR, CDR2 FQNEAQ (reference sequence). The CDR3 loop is CASSKMGYGYTF. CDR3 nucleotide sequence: TGTGCCAGCAGCAAAATGGGCTATGGCTACACCTTC.

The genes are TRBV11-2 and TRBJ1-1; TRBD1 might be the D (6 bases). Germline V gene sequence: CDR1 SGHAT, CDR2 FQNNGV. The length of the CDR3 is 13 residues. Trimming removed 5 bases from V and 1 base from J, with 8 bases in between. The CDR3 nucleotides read TGTGCCAGCAGCAGGACAGAGAACACTGAAGCTTTCTTT. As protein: CASSRTENTEAFF. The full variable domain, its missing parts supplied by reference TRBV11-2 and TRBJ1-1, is EAGVAQSPRYKIIEKRQSVAFWCNPISGHATLYWYQQILGQGPKLLIQFQNNGVVDDSQLPKDRFSAERLKGVDSTLKIQPAKLEDSAVYLCASSRTENTEAFFGQGTRLTVV.

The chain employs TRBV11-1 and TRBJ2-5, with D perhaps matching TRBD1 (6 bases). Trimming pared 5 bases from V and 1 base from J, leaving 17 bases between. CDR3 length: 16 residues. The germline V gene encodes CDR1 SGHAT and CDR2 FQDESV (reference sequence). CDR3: CASSESGQSFQETQYF. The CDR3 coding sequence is TGTGCCAGCAGCGAAAGCGGACAGTCGTTCCAAGAGACCCAGTACTTC.

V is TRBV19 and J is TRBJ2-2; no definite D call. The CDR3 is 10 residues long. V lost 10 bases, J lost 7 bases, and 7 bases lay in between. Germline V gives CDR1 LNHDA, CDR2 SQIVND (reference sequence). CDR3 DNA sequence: TGTGCCAACCCAAGCGGGGAGCTGTTTTTT. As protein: CANPSGELFF.

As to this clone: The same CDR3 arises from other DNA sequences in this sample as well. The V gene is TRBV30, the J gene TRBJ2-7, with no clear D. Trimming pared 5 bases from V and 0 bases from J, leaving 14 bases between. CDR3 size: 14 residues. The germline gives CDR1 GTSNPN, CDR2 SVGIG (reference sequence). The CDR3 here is CAWETGPSSYEQYF. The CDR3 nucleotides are TGTGCCTGGGAGACTGGTCCCAGCTCCTACGAGCAGTACTTC.

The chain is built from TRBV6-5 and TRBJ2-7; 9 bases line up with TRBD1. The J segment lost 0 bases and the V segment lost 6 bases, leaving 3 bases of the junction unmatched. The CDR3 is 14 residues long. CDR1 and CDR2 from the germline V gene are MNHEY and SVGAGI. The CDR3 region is CASSRGQGSYEQYF. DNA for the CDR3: TGTGCCAGCAGCAGGGGACAGGGCTCCTACGAGCAGTACTTC.

The CDR3 DNA reads TGCGCCAGCAGCCAGGCGGGACTAGCAATCTACGAGCAGTACTTC. Protein: CASSQAGLAIYEQYF. The chain carries TRBV4-1 and TRBJ2-7, with 9 positions matching TRBD2. With V trimmed by 3 bases and J by 3 bases, 6 bases remained unmatched. Germline V gives CDR1 MGHRA, CDR2 YSYEKL. This CDR3 has 15 residues.

In DNA form, the CDR3 reads TGTGCCATCATGGCGGAAGAAGGGACTAGCGGGAGGGAATACAATGAGCAGTTCTTC. It is translated as CAIMAEEGTSGREYNEQFF. The gene calls are TRBV10-3 and TRBJ2-1; 16 nucleotides align to TRBD2. V shed 7 bases, J shed 4 bases, and the junction held 13 bases outside the gene matches. The CDR3 runs to 19 residues. CDR1 and CDR2 from the germline V gene are ENHRY and SYGVKD.

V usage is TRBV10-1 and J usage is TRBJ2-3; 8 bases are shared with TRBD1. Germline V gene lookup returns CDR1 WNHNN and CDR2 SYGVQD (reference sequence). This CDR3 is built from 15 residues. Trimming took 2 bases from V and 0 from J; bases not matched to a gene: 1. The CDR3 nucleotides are TGCGCCAGCAGTGAGGGACAGGGAAGCACAGATACGCAGTATTTT. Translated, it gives CASSEGQGSTDTQYF.

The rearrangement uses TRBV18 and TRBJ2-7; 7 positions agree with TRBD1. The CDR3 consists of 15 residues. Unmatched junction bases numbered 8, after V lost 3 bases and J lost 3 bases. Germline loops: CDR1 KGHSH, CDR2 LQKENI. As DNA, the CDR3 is TGTGCCAGCTCACCCAACCGGGACAGCCTCTACGAGCAGTACTTC. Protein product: CASSPNRDSLYEQYF.

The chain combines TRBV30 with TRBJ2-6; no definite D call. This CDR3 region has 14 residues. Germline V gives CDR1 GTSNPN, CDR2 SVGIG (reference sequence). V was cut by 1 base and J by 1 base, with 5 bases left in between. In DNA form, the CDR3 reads TGTGCCTGGAGTGCTGAGTCTGGGGCCAACGTCCTGACTTTC. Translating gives CAWSAESGANVLTF.

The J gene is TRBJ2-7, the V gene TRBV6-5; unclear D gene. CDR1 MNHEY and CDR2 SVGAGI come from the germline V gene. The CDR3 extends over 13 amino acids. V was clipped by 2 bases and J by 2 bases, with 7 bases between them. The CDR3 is CASSYGIPYEQYF. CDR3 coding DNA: TGTGCCAGCAGTTACGGGATTCCCTACGAGCAGTACTTC.

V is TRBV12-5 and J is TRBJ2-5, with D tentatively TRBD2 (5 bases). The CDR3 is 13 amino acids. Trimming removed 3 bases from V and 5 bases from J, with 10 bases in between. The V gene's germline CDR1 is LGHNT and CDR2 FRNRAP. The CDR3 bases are TGTGCTAGTGGTTTACATCCGGGGGAGACCCAGTACTTC. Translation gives CASGLHPGETQYF.

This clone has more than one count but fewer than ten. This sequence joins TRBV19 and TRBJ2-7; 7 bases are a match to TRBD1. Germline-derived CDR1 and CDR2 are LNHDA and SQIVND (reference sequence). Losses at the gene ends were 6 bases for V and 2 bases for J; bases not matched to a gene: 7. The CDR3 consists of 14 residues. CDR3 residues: CASSNRDRAYEQYF. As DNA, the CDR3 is TGTGCCAGTAGCAACCGGGACAGAGCCTACGAGCAGTACTTC.

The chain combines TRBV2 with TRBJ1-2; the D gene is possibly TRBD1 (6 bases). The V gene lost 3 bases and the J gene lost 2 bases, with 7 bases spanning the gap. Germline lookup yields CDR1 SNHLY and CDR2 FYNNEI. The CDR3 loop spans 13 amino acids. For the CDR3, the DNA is TGTGCCAGCAGTGACAGGGGCAACTATGGCTACACCTTC. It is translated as CASSDRGNYGYTF.

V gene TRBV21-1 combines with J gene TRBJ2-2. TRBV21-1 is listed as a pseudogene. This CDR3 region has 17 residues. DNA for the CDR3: TGTGCCAGCAGCAAAATAAGTCGGGGGCGGGACACCGGGGAGCTGTTTTTT. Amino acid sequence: CASSKISRGRDTGELFF.

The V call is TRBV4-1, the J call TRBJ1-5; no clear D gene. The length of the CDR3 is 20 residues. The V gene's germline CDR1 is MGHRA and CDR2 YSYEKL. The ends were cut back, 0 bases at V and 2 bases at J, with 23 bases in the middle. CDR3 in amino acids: CASSQEVGAVSEVGNQPQHF. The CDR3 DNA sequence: TGCGCCAGCAGCCAAGAGGTAGGAGCGGTGTCAGAAGTAGGCAATCAGCCCCAGCATTTT.

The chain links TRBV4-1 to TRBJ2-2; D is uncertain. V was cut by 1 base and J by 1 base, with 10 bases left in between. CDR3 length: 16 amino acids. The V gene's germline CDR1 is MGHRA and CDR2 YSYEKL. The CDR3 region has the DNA TGCGCCAGCAGCCAAGTGCGCACTCTGAACACCGGGGAGCTGTTTTTT. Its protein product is CASSQVRTLNTGELFF.